This TCR beta chain is from a study of T-cell memory formation after mild COVID-19. Notes on the study in general: Those CD4+ clones that contracted were mainly in CM and EM (CD8+ ones in EMRA). Some SARS-CoV-2-responding clones were already detected in memory before infection.

The length of the CDR3 is 17 residues. Germline lookup yields CDR1 MNHEY and CDR2 SMNVEV (reference sequence). V lost 5 bases to trimming and J lost 4 bases; unmatched junction nucleotides: 13. Of note for this clonotype: Its specificity is not known.

TCR alpha and TCR beta cDNA libraries carrying sample barcodes and UMIs came from 5'RACE with constant-segment primers. TCRdb redid the calling of the 5' RACE reads with MiXCR, one entry per CDR3 protein. The sample has about 190,000 distinct CDR3 sequences, 20% to 25% seen once; the top ten hold 23%. What was sequenced was PBMCs or a T cell subset sorted from them (not recorded which). V is TRBV27 and J is TRBJ2-5, with 10 positions matching TRBD1. The receptor comes from an adult woman who had mild COVID-19 (a few samples of this study predate the infection). Cell type and time point are not known. This chain's CDR3 is CASSGYRGQGKGETQYF. CDR3 nucleotide sequence: TGTGCCAGCAGTGGATACCGGGGACAGGGGAAAGGAGAGACCCAGTACTTC.